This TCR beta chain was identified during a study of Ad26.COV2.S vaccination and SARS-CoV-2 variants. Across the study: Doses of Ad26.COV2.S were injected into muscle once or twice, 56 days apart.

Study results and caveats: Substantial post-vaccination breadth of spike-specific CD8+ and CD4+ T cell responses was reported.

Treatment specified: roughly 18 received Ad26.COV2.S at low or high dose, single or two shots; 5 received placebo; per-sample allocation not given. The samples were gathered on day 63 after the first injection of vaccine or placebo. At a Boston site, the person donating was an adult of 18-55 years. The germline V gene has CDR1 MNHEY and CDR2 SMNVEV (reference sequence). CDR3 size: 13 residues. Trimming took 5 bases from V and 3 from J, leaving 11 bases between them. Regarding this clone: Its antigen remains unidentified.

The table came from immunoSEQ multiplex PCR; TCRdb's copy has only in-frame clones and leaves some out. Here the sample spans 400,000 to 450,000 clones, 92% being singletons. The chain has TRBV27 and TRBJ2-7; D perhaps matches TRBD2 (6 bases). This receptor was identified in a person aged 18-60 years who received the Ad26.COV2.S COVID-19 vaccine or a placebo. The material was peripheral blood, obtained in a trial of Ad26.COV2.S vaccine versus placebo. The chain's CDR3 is CASSLGLHYEQYF. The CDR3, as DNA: TGTGCCAGCAGTCTCGGACTACACTACGAGCAGTACTTC.